This TCR beta chain was identified in a study of PD-L1 blockade in urothelial cancer. There are 17 residues in the CDR3. Trimming took 2 bases from V and 7 from J; bases not matched to a gene: 12. Germline CDR1 and CDR2: LGHNA and YSLEER. Assay: immunoSEQ multiplex PCR; the TCRdb copy retains only in-frame clones and omits some. This sample has some 29,000 clones; around 87% occur once, and the top ten carry roughly 3%. This sequence was found in a man between 45 and 60 years old with urothelial cancer. V and J are TRBV4-3 and TRBJ2-2, with 8 bases aligning to TRBD2. The sequencing used PBMCs, collected around atezolizumab (anti-PD-L1) treatment. The CDR3 coding sequence is TGCGCCAGCAGCCAATGGATGAGCGGGGGACGAGGCGGGGAGCTGTTTTTT. It yields the protein CASSQWMSGGRGGELFF.